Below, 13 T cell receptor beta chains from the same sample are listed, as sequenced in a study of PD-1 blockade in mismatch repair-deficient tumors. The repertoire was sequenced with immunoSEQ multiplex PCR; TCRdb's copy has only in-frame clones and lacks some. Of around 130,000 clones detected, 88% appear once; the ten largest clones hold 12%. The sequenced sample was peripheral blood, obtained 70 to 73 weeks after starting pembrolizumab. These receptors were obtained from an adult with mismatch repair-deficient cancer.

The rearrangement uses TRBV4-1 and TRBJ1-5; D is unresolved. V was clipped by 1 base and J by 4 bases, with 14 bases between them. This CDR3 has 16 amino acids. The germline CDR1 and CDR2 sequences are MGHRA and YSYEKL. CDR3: CASSQGLLSGNQPQHF. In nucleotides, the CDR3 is TGCGCCAGCAGCCAAGGCCTTCTCAGTGGGAATCAGCCCCAGCATTTT.

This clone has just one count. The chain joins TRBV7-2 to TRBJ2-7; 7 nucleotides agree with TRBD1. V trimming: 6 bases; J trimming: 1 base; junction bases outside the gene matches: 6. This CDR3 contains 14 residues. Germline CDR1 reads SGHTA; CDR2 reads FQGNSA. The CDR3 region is CASSSGTASYEQYF. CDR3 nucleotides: TGTGCCAGCAGTTCCGGGACAGCTTCCTACGAGCAGTACTTC.

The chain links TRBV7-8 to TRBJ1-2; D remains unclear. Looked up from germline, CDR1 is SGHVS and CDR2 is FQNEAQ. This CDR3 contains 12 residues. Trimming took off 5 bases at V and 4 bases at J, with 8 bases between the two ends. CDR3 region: CASSDAGYGYTF. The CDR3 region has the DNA TGTGCCAGCAGCGACGCGGGCTATGGCTACACCTTC.

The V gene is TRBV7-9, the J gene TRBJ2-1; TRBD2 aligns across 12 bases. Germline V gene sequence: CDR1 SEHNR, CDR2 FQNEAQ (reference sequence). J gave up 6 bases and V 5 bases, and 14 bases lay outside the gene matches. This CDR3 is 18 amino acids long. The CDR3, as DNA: TGTGCCAGCAGCGGAGTTCGTCATAGGACTAGCGGGGTCAATGAGCAGTTCTTC. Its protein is CASSGVRHRTSGVNEQFF.

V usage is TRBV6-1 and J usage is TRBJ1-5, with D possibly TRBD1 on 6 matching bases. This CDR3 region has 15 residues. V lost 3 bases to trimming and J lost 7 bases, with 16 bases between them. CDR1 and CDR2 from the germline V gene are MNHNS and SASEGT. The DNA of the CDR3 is TGTGCCAGCAGTGATTACGCAGGGGTCGGACAGCCCCAGCATTTT. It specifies CASSDYAGVGQPQHF.

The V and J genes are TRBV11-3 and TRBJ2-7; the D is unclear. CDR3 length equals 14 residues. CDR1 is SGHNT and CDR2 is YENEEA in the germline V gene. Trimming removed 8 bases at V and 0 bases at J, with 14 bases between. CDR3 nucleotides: TGTGCCAGCCTTGGGAAGGGTGGCTCCTACGAGCAGTACTTC. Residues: CASLGKGGSYEQYF.

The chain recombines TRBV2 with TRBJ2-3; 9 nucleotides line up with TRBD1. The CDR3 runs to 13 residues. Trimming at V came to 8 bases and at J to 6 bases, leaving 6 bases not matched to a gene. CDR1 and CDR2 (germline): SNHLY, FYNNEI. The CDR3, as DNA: TGTGCCAGCGGGACAGGGAGGGGCGATACGCAGTATTTT. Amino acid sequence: CASGTGRGDTQYF.

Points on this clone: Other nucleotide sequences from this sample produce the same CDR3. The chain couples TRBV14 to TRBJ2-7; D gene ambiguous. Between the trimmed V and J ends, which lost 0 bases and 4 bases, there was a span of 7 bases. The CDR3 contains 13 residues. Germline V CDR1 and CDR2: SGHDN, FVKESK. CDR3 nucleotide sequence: TGTGCCAGCAGCCAAGACTTTGGGTACGAGCAGTACTTC. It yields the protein CASSQDFGYEQYF.

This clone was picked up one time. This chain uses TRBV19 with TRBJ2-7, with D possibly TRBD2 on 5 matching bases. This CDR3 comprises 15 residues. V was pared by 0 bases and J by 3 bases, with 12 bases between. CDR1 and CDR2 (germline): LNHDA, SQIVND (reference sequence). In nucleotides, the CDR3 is TGTGCCAGTAGTATAGAGGACGGGATGGGCTACGAGCAGTACTTC. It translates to CASSIEDGMGYEQYF.

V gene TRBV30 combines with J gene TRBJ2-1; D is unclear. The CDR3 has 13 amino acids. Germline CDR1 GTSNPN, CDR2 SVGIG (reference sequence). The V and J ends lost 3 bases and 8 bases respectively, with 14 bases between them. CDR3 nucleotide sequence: TGTGCCTGGAGAACGATATTTGACCATGAGCAGTTCTTC. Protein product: CAWRTIFDHEQFF.

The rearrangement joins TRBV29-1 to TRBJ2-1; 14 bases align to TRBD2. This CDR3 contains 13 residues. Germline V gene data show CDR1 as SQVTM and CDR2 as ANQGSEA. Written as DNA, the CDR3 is TGCAGTGCAACGACTAGCGGGAGGGGGGGGAAGTTCTTC. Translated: CSATTSGRGGKFF.

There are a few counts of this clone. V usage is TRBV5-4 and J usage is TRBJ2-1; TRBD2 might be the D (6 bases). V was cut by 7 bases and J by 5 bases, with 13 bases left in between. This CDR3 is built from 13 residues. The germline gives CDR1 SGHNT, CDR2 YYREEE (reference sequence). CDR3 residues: CASAPSGDNEQFF. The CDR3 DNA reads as TGTGCCAGCGCCCCGTCGGGGGACAATGAGCAGTTCTTC.

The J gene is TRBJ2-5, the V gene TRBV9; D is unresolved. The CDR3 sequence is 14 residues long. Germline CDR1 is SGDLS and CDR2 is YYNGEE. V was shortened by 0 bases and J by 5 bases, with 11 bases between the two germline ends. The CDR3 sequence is CASSVDAGRETQYF. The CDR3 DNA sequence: TGTGCCAGCAGCGTAGACGCAGGAAGGGAGACCCAGTACTTC.